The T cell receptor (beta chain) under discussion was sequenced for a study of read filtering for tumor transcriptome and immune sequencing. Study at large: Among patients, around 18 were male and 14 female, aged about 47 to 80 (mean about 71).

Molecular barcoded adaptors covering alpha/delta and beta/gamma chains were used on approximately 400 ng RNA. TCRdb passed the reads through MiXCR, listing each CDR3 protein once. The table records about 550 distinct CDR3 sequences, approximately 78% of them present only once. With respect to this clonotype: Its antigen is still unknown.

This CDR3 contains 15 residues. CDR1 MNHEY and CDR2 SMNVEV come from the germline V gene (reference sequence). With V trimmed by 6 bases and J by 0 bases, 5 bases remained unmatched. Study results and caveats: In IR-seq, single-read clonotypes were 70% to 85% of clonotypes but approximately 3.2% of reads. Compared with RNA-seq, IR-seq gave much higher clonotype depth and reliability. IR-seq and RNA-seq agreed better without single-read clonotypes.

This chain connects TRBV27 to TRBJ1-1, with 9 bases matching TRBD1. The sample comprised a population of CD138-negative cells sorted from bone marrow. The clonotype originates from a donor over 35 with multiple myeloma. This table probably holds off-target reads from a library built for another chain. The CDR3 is CASRGTGLMNTEAFF. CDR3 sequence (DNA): TGTGCCAGCAGGGGGACAGGGCTTATGAACACTGAAGCTTTCTTT.